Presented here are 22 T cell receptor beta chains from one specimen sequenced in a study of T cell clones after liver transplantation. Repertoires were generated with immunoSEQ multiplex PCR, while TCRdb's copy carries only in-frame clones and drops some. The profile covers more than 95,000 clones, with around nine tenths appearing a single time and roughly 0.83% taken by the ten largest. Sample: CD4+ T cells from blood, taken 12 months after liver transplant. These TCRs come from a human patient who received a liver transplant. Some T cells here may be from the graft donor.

The CDR3 nucleotides read TGCGCCAGCAGCTTCTCGGGCGGGAGTGGCACAGATACGCAGTATTTT. Residues: CASSFSGGSGTDTQYF. The chain uses TRBV5-1 and TRBJ2-3, with 7 bases fitting TRBD2. V shed 2 bases and J 1 base; nucleotides not matched to a gene: 7. The CDR3 runs 16 residues. The V gene's germline CDR1 is SGHRS and CDR2 YFSETQ.

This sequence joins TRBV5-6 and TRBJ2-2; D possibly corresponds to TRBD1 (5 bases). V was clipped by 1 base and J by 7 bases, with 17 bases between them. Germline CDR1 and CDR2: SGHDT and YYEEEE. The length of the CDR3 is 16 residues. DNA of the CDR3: TGTGCCAGCAGCTTGTCGGCCAGGGCCAGTATCGGGGAGCTGTTTTTT. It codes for CASSLSARASIGELFF.

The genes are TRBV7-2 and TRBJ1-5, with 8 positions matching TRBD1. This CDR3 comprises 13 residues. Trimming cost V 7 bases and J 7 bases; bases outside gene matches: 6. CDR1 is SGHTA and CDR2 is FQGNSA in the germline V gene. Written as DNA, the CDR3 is TGTGCCAGCACAGGGGGCAGAGAGCAGCCCCAGCATTTT. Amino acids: CASTGGREQPQHF.

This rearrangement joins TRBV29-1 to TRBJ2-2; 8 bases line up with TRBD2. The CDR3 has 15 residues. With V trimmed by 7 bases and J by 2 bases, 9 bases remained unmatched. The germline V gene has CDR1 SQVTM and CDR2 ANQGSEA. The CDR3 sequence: CSATKAGVNTGELFF. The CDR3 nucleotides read TGCAGCGCCACTAAAGCGGGGGTAAACACCGGGGAGCTGTTTTTT.

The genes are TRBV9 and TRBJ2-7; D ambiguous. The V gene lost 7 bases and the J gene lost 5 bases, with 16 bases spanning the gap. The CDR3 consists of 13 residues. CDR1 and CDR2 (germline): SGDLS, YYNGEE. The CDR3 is CASSETLSDEQYF. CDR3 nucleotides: TGTGCCAGCTCGGAGACCCTAAGCGACGAGCAGTACTTC.

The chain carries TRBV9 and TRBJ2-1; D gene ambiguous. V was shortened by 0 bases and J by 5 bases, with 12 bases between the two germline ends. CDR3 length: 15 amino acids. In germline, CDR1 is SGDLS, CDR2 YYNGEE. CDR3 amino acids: CASSVGRRNHNEQFF. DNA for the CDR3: TGTGCCAGCAGCGTAGGTCGGCGGAATCACAATGAGCAGTTCTTC.

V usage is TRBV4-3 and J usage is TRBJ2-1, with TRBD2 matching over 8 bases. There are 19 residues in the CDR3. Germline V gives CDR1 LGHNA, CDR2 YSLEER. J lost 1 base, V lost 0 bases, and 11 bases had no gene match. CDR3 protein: CASSQDVPRLARSYNEQFF. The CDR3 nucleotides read TGCGCCAGCAGCCAAGATGTCCCCAGACTAGCGCGGTCCTACAATGAGCAGTTCTTC.

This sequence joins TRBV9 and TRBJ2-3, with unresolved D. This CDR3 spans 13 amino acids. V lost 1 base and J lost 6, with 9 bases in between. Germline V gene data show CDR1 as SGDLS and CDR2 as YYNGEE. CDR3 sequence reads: CASSVSMQDTQYF. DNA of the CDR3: TGTGCCAGCAGCGTAAGCATGCAGGATACGCAGTATTTT.

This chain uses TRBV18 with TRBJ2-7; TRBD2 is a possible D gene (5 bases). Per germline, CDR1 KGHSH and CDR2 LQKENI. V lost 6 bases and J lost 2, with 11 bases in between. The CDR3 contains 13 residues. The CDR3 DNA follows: TGTGCCAGCTCCCTATCCGGGACCTACGAGCAGTACTTC. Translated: CASSLSGTYEQYF. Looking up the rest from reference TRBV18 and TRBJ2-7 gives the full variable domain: NAGVMQNPRHLVRRRGQEARLRCSPMKGHSHVYWYRQLPEEGLKFMVYLQKENIIDESGMPKERFSAEFPKEGPSILRIQQVVRGDSAAYFCASSLSGTYEQYFGPGTRLTVT.

The CDR3 nucleotides read TGTGCCAGCAGCTTGGAACCACATGGGTTCGAGCAGTACTTC. Protein: CASSLEPHGFEQYF. V is TRBV5-4 and J is TRBJ2-7; D is undetermined. The germline V gene has CDR1 SGHNT and CDR2 YYREEE (reference sequence). The germline V and J ends were trimmed by 0 bases and 6 bases, with 13 bases remaining between them. The CDR3 length is 14 residues.

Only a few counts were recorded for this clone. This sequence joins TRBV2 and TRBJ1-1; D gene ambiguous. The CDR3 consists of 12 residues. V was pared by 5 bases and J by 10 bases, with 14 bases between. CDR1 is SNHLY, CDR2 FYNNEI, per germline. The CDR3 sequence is CASSPVGDRAFF. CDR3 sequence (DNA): TGTGCCAGCAGTCCTGTGGGCGATCGAGCTTTCTTT.

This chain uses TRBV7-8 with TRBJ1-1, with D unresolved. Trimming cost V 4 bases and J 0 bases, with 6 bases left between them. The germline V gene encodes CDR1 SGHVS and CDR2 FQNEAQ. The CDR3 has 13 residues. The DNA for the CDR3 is TGTGCCAGCAGCTCAGACGTGAACACTGAAGCTTTCTTT. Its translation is CASSSDVNTEAFF.

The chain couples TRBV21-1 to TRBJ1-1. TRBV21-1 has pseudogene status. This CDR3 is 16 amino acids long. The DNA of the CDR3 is TGTGCCAGCAGCAAATCCGGATGGCGGGCTAACACTGAAGCTTTCTTT. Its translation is CASSKSGWRANTEAFF.

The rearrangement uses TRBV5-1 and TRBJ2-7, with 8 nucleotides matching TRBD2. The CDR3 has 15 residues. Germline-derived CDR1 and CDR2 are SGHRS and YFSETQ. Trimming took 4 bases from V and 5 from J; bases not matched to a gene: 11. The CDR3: CASSQAGRAWDEQYF. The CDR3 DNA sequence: TGCGCCAGCAGCCAGGCCGGGAGGGCCTGGGACGAGCAGTACTTC.

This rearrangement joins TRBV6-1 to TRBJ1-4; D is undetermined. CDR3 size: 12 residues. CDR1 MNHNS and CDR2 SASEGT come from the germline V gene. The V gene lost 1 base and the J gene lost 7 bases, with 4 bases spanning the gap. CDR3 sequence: CASSEVGEKLFF. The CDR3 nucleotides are TGTGCCAGCAGTGAAGTTGGTGAAAAACTGTTTTTT.

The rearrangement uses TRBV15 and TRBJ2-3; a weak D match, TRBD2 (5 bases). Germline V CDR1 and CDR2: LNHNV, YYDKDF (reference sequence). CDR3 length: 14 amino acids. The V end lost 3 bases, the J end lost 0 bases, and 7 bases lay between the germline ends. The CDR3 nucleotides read TGTGCCACCAGCAGTGGCGGGAGCACAGATACGCAGTATTTT. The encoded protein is CATSSGGSTDTQYF.

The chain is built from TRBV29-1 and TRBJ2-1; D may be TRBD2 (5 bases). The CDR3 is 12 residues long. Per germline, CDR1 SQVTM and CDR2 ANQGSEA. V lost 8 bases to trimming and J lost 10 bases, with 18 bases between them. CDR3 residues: CSSAGLAGEQFF. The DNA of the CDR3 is TGCAGCTCGGCAGGTCTAGCTGGGGAGCAGTTCTTC.

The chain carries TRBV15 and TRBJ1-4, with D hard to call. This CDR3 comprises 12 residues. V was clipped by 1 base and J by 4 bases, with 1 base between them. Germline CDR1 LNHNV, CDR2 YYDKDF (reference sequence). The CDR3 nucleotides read TGTGCCACCAGCAGAGTTAATGAAAAACTGTTTTTT. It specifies CATSRVNEKLFF.

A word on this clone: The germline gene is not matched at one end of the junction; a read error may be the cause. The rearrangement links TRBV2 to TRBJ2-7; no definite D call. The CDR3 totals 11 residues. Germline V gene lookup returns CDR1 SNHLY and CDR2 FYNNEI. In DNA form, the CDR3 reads TGTGCCAGCAGTGAAAGTCGGGTAGTGAACTTC. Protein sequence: CASSESRVVNF. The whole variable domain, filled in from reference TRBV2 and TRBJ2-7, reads EPEVTQTPSHQVTQMGQEVILRCVPISNHLYFYWYRQILGQKVEFLVSFYNNEISEKSEIFDDQFSVERPDGSNFTLKIRSTKLEDSAMYFCASSESRVVNFGPGTRLTVT.

DNA for the CDR3: TGTGCCAGCAGTGCCGGGTCTTCCTACGAGCAGTACTTC. Residues: CASSAGSSYEQYF. The chain uses TRBV5-8 and TRBJ2-7; D is ambiguous. This CDR3 region has 13 residues. Between the trimmed V and J ends, which lost 5 bases and 1 base, there was a span of 10 bases. Germline CDR1 is SGHTS and CDR2 is YDEGEE.

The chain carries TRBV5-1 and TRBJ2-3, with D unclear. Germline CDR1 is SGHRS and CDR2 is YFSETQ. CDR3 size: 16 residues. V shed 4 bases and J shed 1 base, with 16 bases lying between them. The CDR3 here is CASSPPATSGTDTQYF. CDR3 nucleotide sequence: TGCGCCAGCAGCCCCCCAGCCACCTCCGGCACAGATACGCAGTATTTT.

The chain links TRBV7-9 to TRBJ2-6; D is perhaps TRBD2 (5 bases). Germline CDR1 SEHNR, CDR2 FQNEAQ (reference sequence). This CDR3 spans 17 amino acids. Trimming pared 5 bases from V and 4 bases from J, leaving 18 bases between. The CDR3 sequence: CASSPAGRGDGANVLTF. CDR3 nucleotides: TGTGCCAGCAGCCCGGCCGGTCGGGGTGACGGGGCCAACGTCCTGACTTTC.